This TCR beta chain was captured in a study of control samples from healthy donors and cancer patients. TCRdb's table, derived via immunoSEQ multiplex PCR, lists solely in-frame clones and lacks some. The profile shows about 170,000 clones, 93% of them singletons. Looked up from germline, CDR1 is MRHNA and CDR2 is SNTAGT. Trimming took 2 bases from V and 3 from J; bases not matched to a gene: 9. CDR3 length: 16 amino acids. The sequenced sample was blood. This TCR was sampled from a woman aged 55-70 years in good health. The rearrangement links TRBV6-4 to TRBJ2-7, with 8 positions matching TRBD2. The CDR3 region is CASSDPRRGVNYEQYF. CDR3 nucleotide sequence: TGTGCCAGCAGTGACCCTAGGCGGGGGGTTAACTACGAGCAGTACTTC.